This TCR beta chain is drawn from a study of blood T cell repertoires in COVID-19 (dated by TCRdb to 2018 to 2020). Background for the entire study: Samples covering the acute and convalescent phases of COVID-19 were provided by collaborators in the United States, Italy and Spain. The prospective study material was composed of cDNA or gDNA derived from T cells, B-cell-depleted T cells, or PBMCs. The dataset comprised deeply sampled blood TCRbeta repertoires from subjects exposed to, actively infected with, or recovered from COVID-19. The repertoires were released in a freely available public database intended as a resource for research on the immune response to SARS-CoV-2. The samples were drawn from two sources: the first 160 participants of the ongoing ImmuneRACE study, and 950 to 1,500 subjects contributed by 6 global collaborators. The sample metadata nearly always contained a de-identified subject ID, COVID-19 status, age in years and sex. HLA class I and class II types, where available, came from metadata supplied by the sample provider rather than from assay-based typing. Study-wide findings and limitations: The amount of clinical and demographic metadata varied by source and participant and was provided uncurated.

TCRbeta CDR3 regions were amplified from genomic DNA using the immunoSEQ Assay, a bias-controlled multiplex PCR. The original methods were these. Within the assay, amplification of reference gene primers was used to estimate how many nucleated cells each sample contained. Sequence reads were collapsed and filtered to measure the absolute abundance of every unique TCRbeta CDR3 rearrangement. For each sample, productive Simpson clonality was calculated by taking the square root of Simpson's diversity index across productive rearrangements. Not all clones reach the TCRdb copy of this immuneACCESS table, which keeps in-frame sequences only. Checked studies attribute under half of the gap to unresolved V genes and leave the rest unexplained. That table is the source of V, J and clone size, and D and trimming were worked out from the DNA. Recorded for this sample are about 76,000 clones; 70% to 80% of them occurred a single time. The ten largest clones represent 15% to 18% of the sample.

The collaborating institutions used their own protocols to collect whole blood in K2EDTA tubes. For TCRbeta analysis, collaborator samples were shipped as frozen whole blood, as isolated PBMCs, or as DNA extracted from either sample type. As to this clone: The antigen it binds to is not known. No qualities accompany the bases; no much larger clone lies one base away.

From V the trimming removes 4 bases and from J it removes 8 bases, while the gene matches leave 11 bases of the junction unaccounted for. Its CDR3 holds 17 amino acids, cysteine through phenylalanine. CDR3 DNA only is kept here, 51 bases in frame from base 1. The germline V gene encodes CDR1 SGHDT and CDR2 YYEEEE. This TCR derives from a human donor in a cohort sampled during active COVID-19. Sequenced: peripheral blood. The chain joins TRBV5-6 to TRBJ2-1; 14 junctional bases match TRBD2. The DNA is as follows: TGTGCCAGCAGCCCGGGACTAGCGGGAGTAATGGGGTATGAGCAGTTCTTC. Translated, this gives CASSPGLAGVMGYEQFF.